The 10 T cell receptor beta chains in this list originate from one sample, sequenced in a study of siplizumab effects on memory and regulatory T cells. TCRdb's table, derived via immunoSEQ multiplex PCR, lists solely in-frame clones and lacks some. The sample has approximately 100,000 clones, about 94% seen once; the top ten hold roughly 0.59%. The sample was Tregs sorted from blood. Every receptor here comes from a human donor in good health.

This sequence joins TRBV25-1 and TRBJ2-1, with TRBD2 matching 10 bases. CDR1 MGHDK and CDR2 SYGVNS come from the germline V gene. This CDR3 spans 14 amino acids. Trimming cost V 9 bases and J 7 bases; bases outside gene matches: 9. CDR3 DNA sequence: TGTGCCAGTTCCGAAGCGGGGGGGCTGAATGAGCAGTTCTTC. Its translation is CASSEAGGLNEQFF.

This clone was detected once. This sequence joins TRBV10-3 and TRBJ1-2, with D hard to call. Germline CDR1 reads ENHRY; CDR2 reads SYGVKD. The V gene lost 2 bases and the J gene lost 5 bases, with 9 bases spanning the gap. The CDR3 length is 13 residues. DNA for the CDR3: TGTGCCATCAGTGAGGCCCAGTTATATGGCTACACCTTC. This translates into CAISEAQLYGYTF.

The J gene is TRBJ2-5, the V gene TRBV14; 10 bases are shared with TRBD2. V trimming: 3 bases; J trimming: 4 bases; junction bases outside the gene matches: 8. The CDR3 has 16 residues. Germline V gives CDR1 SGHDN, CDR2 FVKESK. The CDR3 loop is CASSQLAGGWGETQYF. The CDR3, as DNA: TGTGCCAGCAGCCAGTTAGCGGGAGGCTGGGGAGAGACCCAGTACTTC.

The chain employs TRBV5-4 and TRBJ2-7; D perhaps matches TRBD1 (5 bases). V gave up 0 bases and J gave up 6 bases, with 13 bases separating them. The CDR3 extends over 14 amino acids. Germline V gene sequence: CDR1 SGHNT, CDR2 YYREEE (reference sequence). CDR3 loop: CASSLAGQGREQYF. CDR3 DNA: TGTGCCAGCAGCTTGGCTGGGCAGGGTCGCGAGCAGTACTTC.

CDR3 protein: CASSQSRYEQYF. The CDR3 region has the DNA TGTGCCAGCAGCCAATCTCGCTACGAGCAGTACTTC. V is TRBV14 and J is TRBJ2-7; no reliable D call. Germline V gives CDR1 SGHDN, CDR2 FVKESK. Trimming shortened V by 2 bases and J by 3 bases, and 5 bases separated the two germline ends. The CDR3 is made up of 12 amino acids.

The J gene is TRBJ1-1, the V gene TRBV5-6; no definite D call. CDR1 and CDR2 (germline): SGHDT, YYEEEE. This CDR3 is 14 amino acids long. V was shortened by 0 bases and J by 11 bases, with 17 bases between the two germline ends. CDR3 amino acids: CASSLVQEFGLAFF. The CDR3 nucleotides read TGTGCCAGCAGCTTGGTGCAAGAGTTTGGTTTGGCTTTCTTT.

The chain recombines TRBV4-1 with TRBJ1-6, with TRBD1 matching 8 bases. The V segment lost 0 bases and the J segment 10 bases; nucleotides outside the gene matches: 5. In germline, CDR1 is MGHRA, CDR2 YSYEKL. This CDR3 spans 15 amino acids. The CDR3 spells CASSQDGQGASPLHF. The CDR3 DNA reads TGCGCCAGCAGCCAAGATGGCCAGGGGGCCTCACCCCTCCACTTT.

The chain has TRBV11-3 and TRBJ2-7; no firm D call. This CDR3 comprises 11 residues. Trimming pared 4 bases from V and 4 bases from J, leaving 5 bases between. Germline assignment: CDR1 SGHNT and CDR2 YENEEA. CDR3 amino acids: CASSSTYEQYF. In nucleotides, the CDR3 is TGTGCCAGCAGCTCCACGTACGAGCAGTACTTC.

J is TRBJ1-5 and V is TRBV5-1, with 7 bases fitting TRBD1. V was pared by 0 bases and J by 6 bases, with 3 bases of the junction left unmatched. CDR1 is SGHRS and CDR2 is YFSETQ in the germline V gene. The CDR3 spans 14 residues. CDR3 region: CASSLEGAGQPQHF. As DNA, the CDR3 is TGCGCCAGCAGCTTGGAGGGGGCAGGTCAGCCCCAGCATTTT. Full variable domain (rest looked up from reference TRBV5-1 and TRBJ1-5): KAGVTQTPRYLIKTRGQQVTLSCSPISGHRSVSWYQQTPGQGLQFLFEYFSETQRNKGNFPGRFSGRQFSNSRSEMNVSTLELGDSALYLCASSLEGAGQPQHFGDGTRLSIL.

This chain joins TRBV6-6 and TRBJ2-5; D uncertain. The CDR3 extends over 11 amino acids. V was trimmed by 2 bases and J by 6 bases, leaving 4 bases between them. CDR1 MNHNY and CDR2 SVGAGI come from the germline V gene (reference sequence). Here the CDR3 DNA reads TGTGCCAGCAGTTACCTCCAGACCCAGTACTTC. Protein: CASSYLQTQYF.